Listed below are T cell receptor beta chains from one sample, sequenced in a study of shared clonotypes between healthy human individuals. The protocol was immunoSEQ multiplex PCR, while the TCRdb copy is restricted to in-frame clones and leaves out a portion. This sample has some 2 million clones, with about 95% found just once. The sequenced sample was naive CD8+ T cells sorted from blood. The receptors stem from a man younger than 35 in good health. Each CDR3 is given with its conserved first and last residue. A D gene is named only where the DNA matches it firmly. Clone size is shown for a subset of rows, as once, few, many or a class of expanded clone.

j_gene | d_gene | v_gene | abundance | CDR3aa | CDR3nt
TRBJ1-2 | TRBD1 | TRBV2 | NA | CARTDRAGGYGYTF | TGTGCCAGGACCGACAGGGCAGGGGGCTATGGCTACACCTTC
TRBJ1-1 | TRBD1 | TRBV9 | NA | CASSALQGDNTEAFF | TGTGCCAGCAGCGCCCTACAGGGGGATAACACTGAAGCTTTCTTT
TRBJ2-7 | NA | TRBV6-5 | few | CASSYGQGRYEQYF | TGTGCCAGCAGTTACGGGCAGGGGAGGTACGAGCAGTACTTC
TRBJ1-5 | NA | TRBV27 | NA | CASSFTGSNQPQHF | TGTGCCAGCAGTTTCACCGGGTCCAATCAGCCCCAGCATTTT
TRBJ1-1 | NA | TRBV25-1 | NA | CASSEGRGAFF | TGTGCCAGCAGTGAGGGGCGGGGAGCTTTCTTT
TRBJ1-2 | TRBD1 | TRBV25-1 | once | CASSESPGGAYGYTF | TGTGCCAGCAGTGAATCCCCAGGGGGCGCCTATGGCTACACCTTC
TRBJ2-7 | NA | TRBV9 | NA | CASSVGGTEQYF | TGTGCCAGCAGCGTAGGGGGAACAGAGCAGTACTTC
TRBJ1-3 | TRBD1 | TRBV9 | NA | CASSLGTGSLSGNTIYF | TGTGCCAGCAGCCTCGGGACAGGGAGCTTATCTGGAAACACCATATATTTT
TRBJ2-3 | NA | TRBV5-1 | NA | CASSQWTPADTQYF | TGCGCCAGCAGCCAATGGACCCCGGCAGATACGCAGTATTTT
TRBJ2-3 | NA | TRBV4-1 | NA | CASSQDGGSGTDTQYF | TGCGCCAGCAGCCAAGATGGGGGGAGCGGGACAGATACGCAGTATTTT
TRBJ1-1 | NA | TRBV7-8 | NA | CASSLQLNTEAFF | TGTGCCAGCAGCCTTCAACTTAACACTGAAGCTTTCTTT
TRBJ2-7 | NA | TRBV27 | NA | CASSLSSLLSYEQYF | TGTGCCAGCAGTTTATCGTCACTACTTTCCTACGAGCAGTACTTC
TRBJ2-7 | NA | TRBV30 | NA | CAWSRGSYEQYF | TGTGCCTGGAGTCGGGGCTCCTACGAGCAGTACTTC
TRBJ1-4 | TRBD1 | TRBV5-1 | NA | CASSLGQGTEKLFF | TGCGCCAGCAGCTTGGGACAGGGGACTGAAAAACTGTTTTTT
TRBJ2-5 | NA | TRBV5-6 | NA | CASSPPSAETQYF | TGTGCCAGCAGCCCGCCCAGCGCGGAGACCCAGTACTTC
TRBJ1-5 | NA | TRBV19 | NA | CASSSWTDYYSNQPQHF | TGTGCCAGTAGTAGTTGGACAGACTACTATAGCAATCAGCCCCAGCATTTT
TRBJ1-2 | NA | TRBV18 | NA | CASSPPTGIDYGYTF | TGTGCCAGCTCACCACCAACAGGGATCGACTATGGCTACACCTTC
TRBJ2-2 | NA | TRBV6-4 | NA | CASSPDLFTGELFF | TGTGCCAGCAGCCCAGACTTATTCACCGGGGAGCTGTTTTTT
TRBJ1-2 | TRBD1 | TRBV6-1 | NA | CASTRDRANYGYTF | TGTGCCAGCACCCGGGACAGGGCTAACTATGGCTACACCTTC
TRBJ1-1 | NA | TRBV18 | NA | CASSPQAAEAFF | TGTGCCAGCTCACCCCAGGCCGCTGAAGCTTTCTTT
TRBJ2-1 | NA | TRBV13 | NA | CASSSQGVLGGEQFF | TGTGCCAGCAGCTCCCAGGGGGTCCTCGGGGGCGAGCAGTTCTTC
TRBJ2-1 | TRBD2 | TRBV28 | NA | CASAGDSYNEQFF | TGTGCCAGCGCGGGGGACTCCTACAATGAGCAGTTCTTC
TRBJ1-4 | NA | TRBV11-2 | NA | CASSRGGPNEKLFF | TGTGCCAGCAGTCGGGGGGGGCCCAATGAAAAACTGTTTTTT
TRBJ2-1 | NA | TRBV7-9 | NA | CASSPRGVYNEQFF | TGTGCCAGCAGCCCTCGAGGGGTCTACAATGAGCAGTTCTTC
TRBJ1-2 | NA | TRBV7-9 | NA | CASSLAQEGTQGGYTF | TGTGCCAGCAGCTTAGCGCAGGAGGGCACTCAGGGTGGCTACACCTTC
TRBJ2-7 | TRBD1 | TRBV19 | NA | CASSISPHWAGGKNEQYF | TGTGCCAGTAGTATATCGCCCCATTGGGCAGGGGGAAAGAACGAGCAGTACTTC
TRBJ2-1 | TRBD1 | TRBV11-2 | NA | CASSAPGQGYNEQFF | TGTGCCAGCAGCGCCCCGGGACAGGGCTACAATGAGCAGTTCTTC
TRBJ2-7 | TRBD1 | TRBV7-9 | NA | CASSSMDRATYEQYF | TGTGCCAGCAGCTCAATGGACAGGGCCACCTACGAGCAGTACTTC
TRBJ2-6 | NA | TRBV2 | NA | CASSGSLGSGANVLTF | TGTGCCAGCAGTGGGTCCTTGGGTTCTGGGGCCAACGTCCTGACTTTC
TRBJ1-2 | NA | TRBV4-3 | NA | CASSQVIQSYGYTF | TGCGCCAGCAGCCAAGTAATACAGTCCTATGGCTACACCTTC
TRBJ1-1 | TRBD1 | TRBV28 | once | CASSIPNDRETEAFF | TGTGCCAGCAGTATACCAAACGACAGGGAGACTGAAGCTTTCTTT
TRBJ1-2 | NA | TRBV30 | few | CASGDGANYGYTF | TGTGCCAGCGGGGACGGAGCGAACTATGGCTACACCTTC
TRBJ2-2 | TRBD2 | TRBV9 | NA | CASSGGLAEYTGELFF | TGTGCCAGCAGCGGAGGGCTAGCGGAGTACACCGGGGAGCTGTTTTTT
TRBJ2-3 | TRBD2 | TRBV4-3 | NA | CASSQGAGGGDTQYF | TGCGCCAGCAGCCAAGGAGCGGGAGGCGGAGATACGCAGTATTTT
TRBJ1-5 | NA | TRBV21-1 | NA | CASSLGQGIAGNQPQHF | TGTGCCAGCAGCTTAGGGCAGGGAATAGCAGGGAATCAGCCCCAGCATTTT
TRBJ1-6 | NA | TRBV9 | NA | CASSVASDNSPLHF | TGTGCCAGCAGCGTAGCTTCGGACAATTCACCCCTCCACTTT
TRBJ1-5 | NA | TRBV6-6 | NA | CASTDVGGNSNQPQHF | TGTGCCAGCACCGACGTGGGCGGAAATAGCAATCAGCCCCAGCATTTT
TRBJ2-2 | NA | TRBV7-9 | NA | CASSLGATQGFTGELFF | TGTGCCAGCAGCTTAGGTGCCACCCAGGGGTTCACCGGGGAGCTGTTTTTT
TRBJ1-2 | NA | TRBV12-5 | NA | CASGLGYRVQGGNYGYTF | TGTGCTAGTGGTTTGGGATACAGGGTTCAAGGTGGGAACTATGGCTACACCTTC
TRBJ2-5 | TRBD2 | TRBV6-5 | NA | CASSYLAGRQETQYF | TGTGCCAGCAGTTACCTAGCGGGGCGTCAAGAGACCCAGTACTTC
TRBJ2-1 | NA | TRBV5-1 | NA | CASSLVAGMADEQFF | TGCGCCAGCAGCTTGGTGGCAGGGATGGCGGATGAGCAGTTCTTC
TRBJ1-2 | NA | TRBV2 | NA | CASSEAALYGYTF | TGTGCCAGCAGTGAGGCGGCCCTCTATGGCTACACCTTC
TRBJ2-7 | NA | TRBV14 | NA | CASSPQTAGHSYEQYF | TGTGCCAGCAGCCCGCAAACCGCTGGACACTCCTACGAGCAGTACTTC
TRBJ2-3 | NA | TRBV28 | NA | CASSFRLVSDTQYF | TGTGCCAGCAGTTTTCGGCTAGTTTCCGATACGCAGTATTTT
TRBJ2-7 | NA | TRBV7-6 | NA | CASSTGPSYEQYF | TGTGCCAGCAGTACTGGACCATCCTACGAGCAGTACTTC
TRBJ1-1 | TRBD1 | TRBV4-1 | NA | CASSPRTGPKAFF | TGCGCCAGCAGCCCACGGACAGGTCCTAAAGCTTTCTTT
TRBJ1-2 | NA | TRBV6-5 | NA | CASSYLHSDNYGYTF | TGTGCCAGCAGTTATTTGCACAGCGATAACTATGGCTACACCTTC
TRBJ2-3 | NA | TRBV6-5 | NA | CASSPETSSTDTQYF | TGTGCCAGCAGTCCGGAGACATCTAGCACAGATACGCAGTATTTT
TRBJ2-7 | TRBD2 | TRBV5-1 | NA | CASTASDGGGSSYEQYF | TGCGCCAGCACCGCTTCGGACGGCGGGGGGAGCTCCTACGAGCAGTACTTC